The clone carrying this TCR beta chain turned up a few times. The antigen is not known. The data belong to a study of T cells in Graves' hyperthyroidism and ophthalmopathy. Broader study findings: Median prediction lead before ophthalmopathy onset was 5.5 to 7 months with the model.

RNA transcripts served as the template for amplifying TCR beta CDR3 regions. A first-round RT-PCR of the TCR CDR3 used the HTBI primer set. TCRdb fed the multiplex PCR reads into MiXCR, producing one record per CDR3 protein. The table lists 370,000 or so distinct CDR3 sequences, approximately 15% of them singletons. The germline gives CDR1 GTSNPN, CDR2 SVGIG (reference sequence). The V end was cut by 1 base, the J end by 7 bases, with 7 bases between. CDR3 size: 11 residues. The clonotype originates from a man aged 30 to 39 with Graves' hyperthyroidism that later progressed to Graves' ophthalmopathy. This rearrangement joins TRBV30 to TRBJ1-1; the D is unclear. Sequences were obtained from blood. CDR3 DNA: TGTGCCTGGAGTGAGAAATTTGAAGCTTTCTTT. Its protein is CAWSEKFEAFF.